This is a list of T cell receptor beta chains from one sample in a study of cytomegalovirus exposure and HLA in healthy donors. Produced via immunoSEQ multiplex PCR; TCRdb's table is partial and in-frame only. The sample shows about 180,000 clones, around 73% of them seen only once. The sample was PBMCs. Receptors originate from a man aged 60 to 69 in good health and CMV-seronegative. Each CDR3 is given with its conserved first and last residue. A D gene is named only where the DNA matches it firmly. Not every row has a clone size; where given, it reads once, few, many or a size class.

j_call: TRBJ2-3
d_call: TRBD2
clone_size: -
v_call: TRBV10-2
cdr3_nt: TGCGCCAGCAGTGAGACTAGCGGGGATACGCAGTATTTT
cdr3_aa: CASSETSGDTQYF

j_call: TRBJ2-1
d_call: -
clone_size: -
v_call: TRBV28
cdr3_nt: TGTGCCAGCAGTTCGTCCGGGACTGCACTAAGACCAACCTACAATGAGCAGTTCTTC
cdr3_aa: CASSSSGTALRPTYNEQFF

j_call: TRBJ1-1
d_call: TRBD1
clone_size: -
v_call: TRBV19
cdr3_nt: TGTGCCAGTATGGGGGGTTTTCGTGGACAGGGGGGCACTGAAGCTTTCTTT
cdr3_aa: CASMGGFRGQGGTEAFF

j_call: TRBJ2-7
d_call: -
clone_size: -
v_call: TRBV7-2
cdr3_nt: TGTGCCAGCAGCTTAGTTGTCGGGGTGGCCTACGAGCAGTACTTC
cdr3_aa: CASSLVVGVAYEQYF

j_call: TRBJ2-1
d_call: TRBD2
clone_size: -
v_call: TRBV2
cdr3_nt: TGTGCCAGCAGTGACTCAAGACTAGCGGGGAACTACAATGAGCAGTTCTTC
cdr3_aa: CASSDSRLAGNYNEQFF

j_call: TRBJ1-1
d_call: -
clone_size: -
v_call: TRBV7-9
cdr3_nt: TGTGCCAGCAGTTTGGGGGGTGGTGAGACTGAAGCTTTCTTT
cdr3_aa: CASSLGGGETEAFF

j_call: TRBJ2-7
d_call: -
clone_size: -
v_call: TRBV10-3
cdr3_nt: TGTGCCATCAGTGAGTCGAAAACCCCGGACGAGCAGTACTTC
cdr3_aa: CAISESKTPDEQYF

j_call: TRBJ1-3
d_call: TRBD1
clone_size: -
v_call: TRBV6-6
cdr3_nt: TGTGCCAGCAGTTACTCGGGACAGGGAATTGGAAACACCATATATTTT
cdr3_aa: CASSYSGQGIGNTIYF

j_call: TRBJ2-7
d_call: TRBD1
clone_size: -
v_call: TRBV4-1
cdr3_nt: TGCGCCAGCAGCCAGGGGGACAGGGGGCTCGAGCAGTACTTC
cdr3_aa: CASSQGDRGLEQYF

j_call: TRBJ1-1
d_call: TRBD1
clone_size: -
v_call: TRBV5-1
cdr3_nt: TGCGCCAGCAGCTTGGAGGGGACAGCAAGAACTGAAGCTTTCTTT
cdr3_aa: CASSLEGTARTEAFF

j_call: TRBJ1-2
d_call: TRBD1
clone_size: -
v_call: TRBV30
cdr3_nt: TGTGCCTGGAATCCAGACAGGGCGGACGGCTACACCTTC
cdr3_aa: CAWNPDRADGYTF

j_call: TRBJ1-2
d_call: TRBD1
clone_size: -
v_call: TRBV18
cdr3_nt: TGTGCCAGCTCCATCGACAGGGATCGGTATGGCTACACCTTC
cdr3_aa: CASSIDRDRYGYTF

j_call: TRBJ1-2
d_call: -
clone_size: -
v_call: TRBV9
cdr3_nt: TGTGCCAGCAGCGGTCTCAGGGGAAGGGACTATGGCTACACCTTC
cdr3_aa: CASSGLRGRDYGYTF

j_call: TRBJ2-2
d_call: TRBD1
clone_size: few
v_call: TRBV10-1
cdr3_nt: TGCGCCAGCAGGGAAACAGGGGGCGAAACCGGGGAGCTGTTTTTT
cdr3_aa: CASRETGGETGELFF

j_call: TRBJ2-2
d_call: -
clone_size: -
v_call: TRBV6-5
cdr3_nt: TGTGCCAGCAGTTACGACAGGGACTACACCGGGGAGCTGTTTTTT
cdr3_aa: CASSYDRDYTGELFF

j_call: TRBJ1-3
d_call: -
clone_size: -
v_call: TRBV9
cdr3_nt: TGTGCCAGCAGCGCCCAGGGTGGGTCTGGAAACACCATATATTTT
cdr3_aa: CASSAQGGSGNTIYF

j_call: TRBJ2-7
d_call: -
clone_size: -
v_call: TRBV6-5
cdr3_nt: TGTGCCAGCAGGAGCAGGACGGCAGGGGCGTACGAGCAGTACTTC
cdr3_aa: CASRSRTAGAYEQYF

j_call: TRBJ1-5
d_call: -
clone_size: -
v_call: TRBV7-2
cdr3_nt: TGTGCCAGCAGCCGCCTAAGTCAGCCCCAGCATTTT
cdr3_aa: CASSRLSQPQHF

j_call: TRBJ2-7
d_call: TRBD2
clone_size: -
v_call: TRBV29-1
cdr3_nt: TGCAGCGTTGATCTAGCGGGAGCTTTCGGATCCTACGAGCAGTACTTC
cdr3_aa: CSVDLAGAFGSYEQYF

j_call: TRBJ1-4
d_call: -
clone_size: -
v_call: TRBV11-2
cdr3_nt: TGTGCCAGCAGCCCCATTGGAGGGGTTGGAGAAAAACTGTTTTTT
cdr3_aa: CASSPIGGVGEKLFF

j_call: TRBJ2-7
d_call: TRBD1
clone_size: -
v_call: TRBV2
cdr3_nt: TGTGCCAGCAGTGTTTTGGGACAGGGCGAGCAGTACTTC
cdr3_aa: CASSVLGQGEQYF

j_call: TRBJ1-5
d_call: -
clone_size: -
v_call: TRBV10-3
cdr3_nt: TGTGCCATCAGTGAGGCTTTGGGTTCGGGGCAGCCCCAGCATTTT
cdr3_aa: CAISEALGSGQPQHF

j_call: TRBJ2-1
d_call: -
clone_size: -
v_call: TRBV5-1
cdr3_nt: TGCGCCAGCAGCTTTCAGGGGATCGGGTTCGGTGAGCAGTTCTTC
cdr3_aa: CASSFQGIGFGEQFF

j_call: TRBJ2-5
d_call: TRBD1
clone_size: -
v_call: TRBV25-1
cdr3_nt: TGTGCCAGCAACAGGGGGGAGACCCAGTACTTC
cdr3_aa: CASNRGETQYF

j_call: TRBJ2-3
d_call: TRBD2
clone_size: -
v_call: TRBV18
cdr3_nt: TGTGCCAGCGCTTCCGGGACTACCACAGATACGCAGTATTTT
cdr3_aa: CASASGTTTDTQYF

j_call: TRBJ2-1
d_call: TRBD2
clone_size: -
v_call: TRBV6-4
cdr3_nt: TGTGCCAGCAGCCGGACTAGCGGGGGGTACAATGAGCAGTTCTTC
cdr3_aa: CASSRTSGGYNEQFF

j_call: TRBJ2-2
d_call: TRBD2
clone_size: -
v_call: TRBV5-4
cdr3_nt: TGTGCCAGCAGCAAGGATCCGGCAGGGAGGGCGGCCGGGGAGCTGTTTTTT
cdr3_aa: CASSKDPAGRAAGELFF

j_call: TRBJ2-1
d_call: -
clone_size: many
v_call: TRBV19
cdr3_nt: TGTGCCAGTATGGAGCGTGGGAATGAGCAGTTCTTC
cdr3_aa: CASMERGNEQFF

j_call: TRBJ1-5
d_call: -
clone_size: -
v_call: TRBV4-1
cdr3_nt: TGCGCCAGCAGCCAAACCCCCTTTGAGGGCAATCAGCCCCAGCATTTT
cdr3_aa: CASSQTPFEGNQPQHF

j_call: TRBJ2-1
d_call: -
clone_size: once
v_call: TRBV19
cdr3_nt: TGTGCCAGTAGTTCCCGGTCCGGGGGAGTCAATGAGCAGTTCTTC
cdr3_aa: CASSSRSGGVNEQFF

j_call: TRBJ1-4
d_call: -
clone_size: -
v_call: TRBV30
cdr3_nt: TGTGCCTGGAGTGTAATCGGGAAACGGGTTGAAAAACTGTTTTTT
cdr3_aa: CAWSVIGKRVEKLFF